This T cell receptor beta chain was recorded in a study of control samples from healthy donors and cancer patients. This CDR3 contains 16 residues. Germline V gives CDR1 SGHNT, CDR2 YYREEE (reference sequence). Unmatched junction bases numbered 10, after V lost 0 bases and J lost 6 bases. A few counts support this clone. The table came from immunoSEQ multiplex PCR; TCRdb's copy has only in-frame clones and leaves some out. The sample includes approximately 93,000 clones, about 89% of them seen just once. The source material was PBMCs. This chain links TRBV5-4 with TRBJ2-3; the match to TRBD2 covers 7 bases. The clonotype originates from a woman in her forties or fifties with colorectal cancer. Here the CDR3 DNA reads TGTGCCAGCAGCTTGGTGGTAAGCGGGATAACGGATACGCAGTATTTT. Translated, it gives CASSLVVSGITDTQYF.